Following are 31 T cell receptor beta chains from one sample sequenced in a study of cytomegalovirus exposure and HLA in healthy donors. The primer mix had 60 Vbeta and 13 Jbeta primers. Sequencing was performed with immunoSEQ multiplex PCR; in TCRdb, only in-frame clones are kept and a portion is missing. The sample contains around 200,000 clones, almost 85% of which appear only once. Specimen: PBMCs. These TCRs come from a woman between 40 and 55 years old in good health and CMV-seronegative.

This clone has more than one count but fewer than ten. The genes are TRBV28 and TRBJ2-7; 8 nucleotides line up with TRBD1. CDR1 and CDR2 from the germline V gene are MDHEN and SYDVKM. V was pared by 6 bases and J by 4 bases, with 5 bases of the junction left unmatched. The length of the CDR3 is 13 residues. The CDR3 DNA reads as TGTGCCAGCAGGGGACAGGCCCTTTACGAGCAGTACTTC. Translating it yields CASRGQALYEQYF.

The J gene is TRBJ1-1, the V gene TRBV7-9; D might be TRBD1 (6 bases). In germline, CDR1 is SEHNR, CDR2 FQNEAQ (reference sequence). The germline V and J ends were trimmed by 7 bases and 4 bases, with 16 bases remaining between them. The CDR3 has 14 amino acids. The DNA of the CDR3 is TGTGCCAGCACCGAACAACAGGGAAGCACTGAAGCTTTCTTT. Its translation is CASTEQQGSTEAFF.

For the CDR3, the DNA is TGTGCCAGCAGTGAAGTTAGGGACAGGGAGTTAGGCAGCTCCTACAATGAGCAGTTCTTC. Its translation is CASSEVRDRELGSSYNEQFF. The gene calls are TRBV2 and TRBJ2-1; 9 bases map to TRBD1. The CDR3 has 20 amino acids. The germline V gene has CDR1 SNHLY and CDR2 FYNNEI. With 1 base clipped from V and 0 bases from J, the junction kept 13 bases outside the gene matches.

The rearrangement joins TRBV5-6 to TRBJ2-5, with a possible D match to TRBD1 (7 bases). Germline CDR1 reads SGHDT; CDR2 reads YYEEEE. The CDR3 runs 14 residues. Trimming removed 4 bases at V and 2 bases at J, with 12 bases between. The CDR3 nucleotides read TGTGCCAGCAGCCAGGGGGGACGGCAAGAGACCCAGTACTTC. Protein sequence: CASSQGGRQETQYF.

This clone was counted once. CDR3 DNA sequence: TGTGCCAGCAGTTTAAAGACAGGGGAAGGCTATGGCTACACCTTC. Amino acids: CASSLKTGEGYGYTF. The genes are TRBV27 and TRBJ1-2; 8 nucleotides agree with TRBD1. Trimming removed 2 bases from V and 4 bases from J; junction bases left unmatched: 6. Germline CDR1 is MNHEY and CDR2 is SMNVEV (reference sequence). The length of the CDR3 is 15 residues.

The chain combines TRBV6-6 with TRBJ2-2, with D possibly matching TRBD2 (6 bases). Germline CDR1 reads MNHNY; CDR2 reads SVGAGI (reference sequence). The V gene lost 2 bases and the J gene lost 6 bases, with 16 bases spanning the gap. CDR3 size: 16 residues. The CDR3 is CASSYEEGTGAGELFF. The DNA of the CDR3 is TGTGCCAGCAGTTACGAGGAGGGGACGGGAGCCGGGGAGCTGTTTTTT.

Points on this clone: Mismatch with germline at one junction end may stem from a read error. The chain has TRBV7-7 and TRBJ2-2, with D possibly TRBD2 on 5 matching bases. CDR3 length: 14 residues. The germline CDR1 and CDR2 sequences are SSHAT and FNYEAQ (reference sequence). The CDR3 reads CASSVRENTGELFF. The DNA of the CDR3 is TGTGCTAGCAGCGTCCGGGAGAACACCGGGGAGCTGTTTTTT.

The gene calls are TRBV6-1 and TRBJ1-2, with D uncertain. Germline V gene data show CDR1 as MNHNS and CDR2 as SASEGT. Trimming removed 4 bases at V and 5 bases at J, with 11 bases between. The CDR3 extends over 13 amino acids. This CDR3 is CASSGGISYGYTF. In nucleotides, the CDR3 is TGTGCCAGCAGTGGCGGGATCTCTTATGGCTACACCTTC.

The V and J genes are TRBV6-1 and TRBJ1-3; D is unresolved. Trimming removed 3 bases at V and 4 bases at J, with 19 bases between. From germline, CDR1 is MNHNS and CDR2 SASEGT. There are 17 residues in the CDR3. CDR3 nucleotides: TGTGCCAGCAGTGACATAATACAGTCTCATACGGGAAACACCATATATTTT. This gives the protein CASSDIIQSHTGNTIYF.

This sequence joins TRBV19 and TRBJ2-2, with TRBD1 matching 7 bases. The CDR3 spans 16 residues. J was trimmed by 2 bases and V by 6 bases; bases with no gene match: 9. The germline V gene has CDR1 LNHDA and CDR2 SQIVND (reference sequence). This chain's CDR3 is CASRARGTVNTGELFF. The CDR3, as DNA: TGTGCCAGTAGGGCGAGGGGGACAGTTAACACCGGGGAGCTGTTTTTT.

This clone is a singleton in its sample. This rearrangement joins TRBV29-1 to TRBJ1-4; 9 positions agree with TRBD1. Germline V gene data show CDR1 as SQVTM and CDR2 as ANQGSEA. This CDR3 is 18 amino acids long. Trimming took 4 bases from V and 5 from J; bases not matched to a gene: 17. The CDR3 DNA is TGCAGCGTTGGGACACGGGACAGGGAAGACTTATTGAATGAAAAACTGTTTTTT. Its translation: CSVGTRDREDLLNEKLFF.

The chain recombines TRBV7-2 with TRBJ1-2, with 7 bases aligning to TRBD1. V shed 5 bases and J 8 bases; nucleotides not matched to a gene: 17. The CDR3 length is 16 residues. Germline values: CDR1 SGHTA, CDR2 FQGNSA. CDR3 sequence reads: CASSPPGLGRGDGYTF. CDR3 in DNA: TGTGCCAGCAGCCCCCCCGGATTGGGCAGGGGGGACGGCTACACCTTC.

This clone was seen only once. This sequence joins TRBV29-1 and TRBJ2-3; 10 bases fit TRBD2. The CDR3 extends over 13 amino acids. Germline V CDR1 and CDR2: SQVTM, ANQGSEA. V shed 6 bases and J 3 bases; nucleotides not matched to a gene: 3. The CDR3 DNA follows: TGCAGCGTCCTAGCGGGGGCAACAGATACGCAGTATTTT. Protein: CSVLAGATDTQYF.

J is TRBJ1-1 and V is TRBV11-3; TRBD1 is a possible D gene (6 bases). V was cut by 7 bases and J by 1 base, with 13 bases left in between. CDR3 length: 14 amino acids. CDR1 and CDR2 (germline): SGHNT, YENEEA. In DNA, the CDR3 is TGTGCCAGCAAGGATCGGACAGAGAACACTGAAGCTTTCTTT. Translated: CASKDRTENTEAFF.

CDR3 DNA sequence: TGTGCCAGCAGTCCACGACAGTTTGGTGCCCCCAATCAGCCCCAGCATTTT. It encodes CASSPRQFGAPNQPQHF. This chain uses TRBV27 with TRBJ1-5; D is perhaps TRBD1 (5 bases). CDR3 size: 17 residues. V lost 5 bases and J lost 3, with 20 bases in between. Germline V gene sequence: CDR1 MNHEY, CDR2 SMNVEV (reference sequence).

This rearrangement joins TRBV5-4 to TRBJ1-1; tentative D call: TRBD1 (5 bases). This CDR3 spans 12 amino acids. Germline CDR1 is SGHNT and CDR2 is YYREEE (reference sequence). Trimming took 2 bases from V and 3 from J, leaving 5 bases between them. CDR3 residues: CASSFRDTEAFF. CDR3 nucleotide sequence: TGTGCCAGCAGCTTCAGGGACACTGAAGCTTTCTTT.

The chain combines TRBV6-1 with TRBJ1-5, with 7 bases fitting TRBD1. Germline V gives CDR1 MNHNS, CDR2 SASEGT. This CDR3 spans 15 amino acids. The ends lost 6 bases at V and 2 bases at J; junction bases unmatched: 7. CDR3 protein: CASRGQVVGNQPQHF. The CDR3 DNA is TGTGCCAGCAGAGGACAGGTGGTTGGCAATCAGCCCCAGCATTTT.

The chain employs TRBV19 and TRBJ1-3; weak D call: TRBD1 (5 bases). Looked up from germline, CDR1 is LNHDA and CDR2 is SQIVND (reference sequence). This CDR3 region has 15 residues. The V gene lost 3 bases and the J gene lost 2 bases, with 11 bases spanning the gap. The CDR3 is CASSIMGGTGNTIYF. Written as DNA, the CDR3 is TGTGCCAGTAGTATTATGGGGGGAACTGGAAACACCATATATTTT.

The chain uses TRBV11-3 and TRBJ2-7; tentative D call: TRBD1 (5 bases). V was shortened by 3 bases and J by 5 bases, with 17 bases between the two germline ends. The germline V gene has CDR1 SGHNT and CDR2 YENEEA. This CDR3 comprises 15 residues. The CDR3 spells CASSLRPSRVDEQYF. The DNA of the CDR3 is TGTGCCAGCAGCTTGAGACCCTCCAGGGTTGACGAGCAGTACTTC. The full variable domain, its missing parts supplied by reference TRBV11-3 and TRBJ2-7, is EAGVVQSPRYKIIEKKQPVAFWCNPISGHNTLYWYLQNLGQGPELLIRYENEEAVDDSQLPKDRFSAERLKGVDSTLKIQPAELGDSAVYLCASSLRPSRVDEQYFGPGTRLTVT.

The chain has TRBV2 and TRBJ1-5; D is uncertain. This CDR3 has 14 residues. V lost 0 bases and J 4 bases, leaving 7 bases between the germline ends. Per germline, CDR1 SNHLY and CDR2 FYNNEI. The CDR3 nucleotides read TGTGCCAGCAGTGAAGCGGTCGAGAATCAGCCCCAGCATTTT. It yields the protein CASSEAVENQPQHF.

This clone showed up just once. Here the CDR3 DNA reads TGTGCCAGCAGCTCAGGACAGAATGAAAAACTGTTTTTT. Translation: CASSSGQNEKLFF. The chain employs TRBV7-9 and TRBJ1-4; weak D call: TRBD1 (6 bases). Trimming took off 4 bases at V and 5 bases at J, with 8 bases between the two ends. The CDR3 totals 13 residues. Germline V gives CDR1 SEHNR, CDR2 FQNEAQ (reference sequence).

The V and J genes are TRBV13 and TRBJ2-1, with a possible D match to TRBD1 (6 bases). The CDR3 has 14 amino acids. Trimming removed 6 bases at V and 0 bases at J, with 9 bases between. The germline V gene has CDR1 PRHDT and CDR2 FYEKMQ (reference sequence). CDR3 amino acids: CASRVGASYNEQFF. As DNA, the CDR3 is TGTGCCAGCAGGGTGGGGGCCTCCTACAATGAGCAGTTCTTC.

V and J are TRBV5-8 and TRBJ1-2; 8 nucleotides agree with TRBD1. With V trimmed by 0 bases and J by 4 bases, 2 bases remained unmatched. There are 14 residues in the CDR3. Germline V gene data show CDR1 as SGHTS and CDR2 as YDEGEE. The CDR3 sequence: CASSLAGTGYGYTF. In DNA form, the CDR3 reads TGTGCCAGCAGCTTGGCCGGGACAGGCTATGGCTACACCTTC.

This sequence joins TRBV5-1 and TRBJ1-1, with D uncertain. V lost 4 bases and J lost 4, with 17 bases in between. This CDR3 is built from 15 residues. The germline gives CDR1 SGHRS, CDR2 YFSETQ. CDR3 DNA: TGCGCCAGCAGCCGGGGTTCCCCCCAGAGCACTGAAGCTTTCTTT. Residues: CASSRGSPQSTEAFF.

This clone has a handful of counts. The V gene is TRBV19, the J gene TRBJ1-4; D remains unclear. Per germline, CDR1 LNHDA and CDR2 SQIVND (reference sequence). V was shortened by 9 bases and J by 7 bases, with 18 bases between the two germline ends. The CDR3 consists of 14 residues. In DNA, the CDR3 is TGTGCCAGCCGAACGGTGGGAGCAGTTGAAAAACTGTTTTTT. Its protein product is CASRTVGAVEKLFF.

CDR3 nucleotides: TGTGCCAGCAGCCGTGTTCTGAATGAGCAGTTCTTC. Residues: CASSRVLNEQFF. This chain links TRBV7-2 with TRBJ2-1; D not resolved. Germline V lookup: CDR1 SGHTA, CDR2 FQGNSA. The CDR3 is 12 residues long. The V end lost 5 bases, the J end lost 7 bases, and 9 bases lay between the germline ends.

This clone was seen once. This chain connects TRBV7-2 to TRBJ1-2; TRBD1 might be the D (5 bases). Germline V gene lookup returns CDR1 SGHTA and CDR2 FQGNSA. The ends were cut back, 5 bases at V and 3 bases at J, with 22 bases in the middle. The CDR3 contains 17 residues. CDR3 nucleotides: TGTGCCAGCAGCCGCCGACCAACAGGAATGGCCCACTATGGCTACACCTTC. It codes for CASSRRPTGMAHYGYTF.

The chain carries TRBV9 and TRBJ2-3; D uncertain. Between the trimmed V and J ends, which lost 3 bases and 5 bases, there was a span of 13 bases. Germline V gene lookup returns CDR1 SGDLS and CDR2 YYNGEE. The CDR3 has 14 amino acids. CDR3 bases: TGTGCCAGCAGCGCCCTACTACTCGGAGATACGCAGTATTTT. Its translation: CASSALLLGDTQYF. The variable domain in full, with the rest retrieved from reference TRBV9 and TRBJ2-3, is DSGVTQTPKHLITATGQRVTLRCSPRSGDLSVYWYQQSLDQGLQFLIQYYNGEERAKGNILERFSAQQFPDLHSELNLSSLELGDSALYFCASSALLLGDTQYFGPGTRLTVL.

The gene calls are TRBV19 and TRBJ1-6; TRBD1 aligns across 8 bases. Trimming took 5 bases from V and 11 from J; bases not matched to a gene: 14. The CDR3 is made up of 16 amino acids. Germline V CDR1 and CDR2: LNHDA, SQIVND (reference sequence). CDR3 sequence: CASSPPRQGWMPPLHF. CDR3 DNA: TGTGCCAGTAGTCCCCCGAGACAGGGGTGGATGCCACCCCTCCACTTT.

The CDR3 here is CASSRPGTGAGGELFF. The DNA of the CDR3 is TGCGCCAGCAGCCGTCCCGGGACAGGGGCTGGCGGGGAGCTGTTTTTT. The chain uses TRBV5-1 and TRBJ2-2; the match to TRBD1 covers 10 bases. Trimming cost V 4 bases and J 7 bases; bases outside gene matches: 10. The germline V gene encodes CDR1 SGHRS and CDR2 YFSETQ. The CDR3 covers 16 residues.

This CDR3 reads CASSKELYSGNTIYF. CDR3 sequence (DNA): TGTGCCAGCAGCAAAGAACTCTACTCTGGAAACACCATATATTTT. This chain uses TRBV21-1 with TRBJ1-3. TRBV21-1 has pseudogene status. This CDR3 is built from 15 residues.